Presented here are 17 T cell receptor beta chains from one specimen sequenced in a study of Ad26.COV2.S vaccination and SARS-CoV-2 variants. Method: immunoSEQ multiplex PCR; TCRdb's copy keeps in-frame clones and lacks some. The sample has about 180,000 clones, around 85% seen once. Source: peripheral blood, taken after recovery from COVID-19. These receptor sequences come from a human donor who had recovered from COVID-19.

The rearrangement uses TRBV11-2 and TRBJ2-5, with a weak D call TRBD2 (5 bases). V was shortened by 3 bases and J by 5 bases, with 19 bases between the two germline ends. Per the germline V gene, CDR1 is SGHAT and CDR2 is FQNNGV. CDR3 size: 16 residues. CDR3 sequence (DNA): TGTGCCAGCAGCTTCAGCGGCTCCCGAAAGTATGAGACCCAGTACTTC. It translates to CASSFSGSRKYETQYF.

The chain's CDR3 is CAISDGWSYEQYF. The CDR3 DNA reads as TGTGCCATCAGCGATGGTTGGTCCTACGAGCAGTACTTC. The V call is TRBV10-3, the J call TRBJ2-7; D is unclear. Germline lookup yields CDR1 ENHRY and CDR2 SYGVKD. Between the trimmed V and J ends, which lost 6 bases and 1 base, there was a span of 10 bases. This CDR3 is built from 13 residues.

This clone was seen once. J is TRBJ2-3 and V is TRBV5-1; D could derive from TRBD1 or TRBD2 (6 bases each). The germline V and J ends were trimmed by 4 bases and 4 bases, with 19 bases remaining between them. This CDR3 region has 16 residues. Germline CDR1 SGHRS, CDR2 YFSETQ. The chain's CDR3 is CASSREGGGMADTQYF. CDR3 bases: TGCGCCAGCAGCAGAGAAGGAGGGGGAATGGCAGATACGCAGTATTTT. The full variable domain, with the rest looked up from reference TRBV5-1 and TRBJ2-3, is KAGVTQTPRYLIKTRGQQVTLSCSPISGHRSVSWYQQTPGQGLQFLFEYFSETQRNKGNFPGRFSGRQFSNSRSEMNVSTLELGDSALYLCASSREGGGMADTQYFGPGTRLTVL.

The V call is TRBV13, the J call TRBJ2-1; 8 bases line up with TRBD2. The V gene end was trimmed by 5 bases and the J gene end by 7 bases; junction bases not matched to a gene: 13. The CDR3 is 16 amino acids. Germline values: CDR1 PRHDT, CDR2 FYEKMQ (reference sequence). The CDR3 nucleotides are TGTGCCAGCAGCCATAGGGTGGCTAGCGGGTTGAATGAGCAGTTCTTC. This gives the protein CASSHRVASGLNEQFF.

The chain combines TRBV6-1 with TRBJ1-2; tentatively, D is TRBD1 (6 bases). The CDR3 is 15 residues long. CDR1 MNHNS and CDR2 SASEGT come from the germline V gene. V was shortened by 3 bases and J by 4 bases, with 15 bases between the two germline ends. CDR3 nucleotides: TGTGCCAGCAGTGATACAGGGTCTGTCGGCTATGGCTACACCTTC. Amino acids: CASSDTGSVGYGYTF.

The gene calls are TRBV6-2 or TRBV6-3 and TRBJ2-7; D remains ambiguous. The CDR3 is made up of 15 amino acids. Trimming stripped 6 bases from V and 2 bases from J, with 17 bases between. Germline V gene lookup returns CDR1 MNHEY and CDR2 SVGEGT. The CDR3 sequence: CASSSPRRITYEQYF. CDR3 bases: TGTGCCAGCAGCTCACCTCGACGGATCACCTACGAGCAGTACTTC.

CDR3 region: CASSLKFTDTQYF. The CDR3 nucleotides are TGTGCCAGCAGCTTGAAATTTACAGATACGCAGTATTTT. The chain has TRBV5-4 and TRBJ2-3, with no clear D. Germline assignment: CDR1 SGHNT and CDR2 YYREEE (reference sequence). There are 13 residues in the CDR3. The V end lost 1 base, the J end lost 3 bases, and 6 bases lay between the germline ends.

This chain links TRBV4-1 with TRBJ1-1; TRBD1 is a possible D gene (5 bases). CDR3 length equals 16 residues. Trimming pared 2 bases from V and 7 bases from J, leaving 20 bases between. The germline V gene encodes CDR1 MGHRA and CDR2 YSYEKL. The DNA of the CDR3 is TGCGCCAGCAGCCAAAATCAGGGACGGAGAAGAGATGAAGCTTTCTTT. It is translated as CASSQNQGRRRDEAFF.

V is TRBV27 and J is TRBJ2-3; tentatively, D is TRBD1 or TRBD2 (6 bases each). The ends were cut back, 7 bases at V and 4 bases at J, with 18 bases in the middle. The CDR3 sequence is 15 residues long. Germline V gives CDR1 MNHEY, CDR2 SMNVEV (reference sequence). This chain's CDR3 is CASNFGGLGADTQYF. For the CDR3, the DNA is TGTGCCAGCAATTTCGGGGGCTTGGGGGCAGATACGCAGTATTTT.

The genes are TRBV6-5 and TRBJ1-2, with D possibly TRBD1 on 5 matching bases. CDR1 MNHEY and CDR2 SVGAGI come from the germline V gene. The CDR3 spans 13 residues. Trimming stripped 6 bases from V and 7 bases from J, with 15 bases between. Written as DNA, the CDR3 is TGTGCCAGCAGGGCCGGGACCGGGCCTGGCTACACCTTC. It yields the protein CASRAGTGPGYTF.

The chain recombines TRBV16 with TRBJ1-1; D is unclear. Germline CDR1 KGHSY, CDR2 FQNENV. V was pared by 0 bases and J by 0 bases, with 8 bases between. This CDR3 is built from 15 residues. In DNA, the CDR3 is TGTGCCAGCAGCCAATCCCCAGGTATGAACACTGAAGCTTTCTTT. Residues: CASSQSPGMNTEAFF. The complete variable domain, with remaining parts taken from reference TRBV16 and TRBJ1-1, reads GEEVAQTPKHLVRGEGQKAKLYCAPIKGHSYVFWYQQVLKNEFKFLISFQNENVFDETGMPKERFSAKCLPNSPCSLEIQATKLEDSAVYFCASSQSPGMNTEAFFGQGTRLTVV.

J is TRBJ1-1 and V is TRBV14, with TRBD1 matching 8 bases. Germline lookup yields CDR1 SGHDN and CDR2 FVKESK. The CDR3 is 12 amino acids. J was trimmed by 5 bases and V by 8 bases; bases with no gene match: 4. The CDR3 here is CASQGAGTEAFF. The CDR3 DNA is TGTGCCAGCCAGGGGGCAGGGACTGAAGCTTTCTTT.

This chain uses TRBV20-1 with TRBJ1-5, with D possibly being TRBD1 (5 bases). The CDR3 is 15 residues long. V was cut by 3 bases and J by 0 bases, with 12 bases left in between. The germline CDR1 and CDR2 sequences are DFQATT and SNEGSKA (reference sequence). Here the CDR3 reads CSASGAVHSNQPQHF. The CDR3 nucleotides read TGCAGTGCTAGTGGGGCAGTTCATAGCAATCAGCCCCAGCATTTT.

J is TRBJ2-1 and V is TRBV5-1, with 13 nucleotides matching TRBD2. Per germline, CDR1 SGHRS and CDR2 YFSETQ. With 3 bases clipped from V and 7 bases from J, the junction kept 7 bases outside the gene matches. The CDR3 covers 16 residues. In DNA, the CDR3 is TGCGCCAGCAGCTATCTTCGGACTAGCGGGAGTAATGAGCAGTTCTTC. Translation: CASSYLRTSGSNEQFF. The whole variable domain, remainder taken from reference TRBV5-1 and TRBJ2-1, is KAGVTQTPRYLIKTRGQQVTLSCSPISGHRSVSWYQQTPGQGLQFLFEYFSETQRNKGNFPGRFSGRQFSNSRSEMNVSTLELGDSALYLCASSYLRTSGSNEQFFGPGTRLTVL.

V is TRBV7-3 and J is TRBJ2-5, with 13 bases lining up with TRBD2. Germline CDR1 SGHTA, CDR2 FQGTGA. V lost 5 bases and J lost 8; bases outside the gene matches: 5. There are 14 residues in the CDR3. The CDR3 bases are TGTGCCAGCAGCGGACTAGCGGGAGAAGGTACCCAGTACTTC. This gives the protein CASSGLAGEGTQYF. Full variable domain (rest looked up from reference TRBV7-3 and TRBJ2-5): GAGVSQTPSNKVTEKGKYVELRCDPISGHTALYWYRQSLGQGPEFLIYFQGTGAADDSGLPNDRFFAVRPEGSVSTLKIQRTERGDSAVYLCASSGLAGEGTQYFGPGTRLLVL.

This chain joins TRBV11-3 and TRBJ1-1, with D tentatively TRBD1 (6 bases). The CDR3 is made up of 14 amino acids. Germline-derived CDR1 and CDR2 are SGHNT and YENEEA. Trimming removed 5 bases from V and 3 bases from J, with 13 bases in between. DNA for the CDR3: TGTGCCAGCAGCCTACAGGGTTCGGACACTGAAGCTTTCTTT. Its translation is CASSLQGSDTEAFF.

This sequence joins TRBV5-4 and TRBJ1-2; 10 positions agree with TRBD1. This CDR3 is built from 15 residues. Per the germline V gene, CDR1 is SGHNT and CDR2 is YYREEE (reference sequence). V lost 0 bases and J lost 7; bases outside the gene matches: 6. The CDR3 nucleotides are TGTGCCAGCAGCTTGGGGGGGACAGGGGCGGGTGGCTACACCTTC. Translated, it gives CASSLGGTGAGGYTF. The full variable domain, with the rest looked up from reference TRBV5-4 and TRBJ1-2, is ETGVTQSPTHLIKTRGQQVTLRCSSQSGHNTVSWYQQALGQGPQFIFQYYREEENGRGNFPPRFSGLQFPNYSSELNVNALELDDSALYLCASSLGGTGAGGYTFGSGTRLTVV.